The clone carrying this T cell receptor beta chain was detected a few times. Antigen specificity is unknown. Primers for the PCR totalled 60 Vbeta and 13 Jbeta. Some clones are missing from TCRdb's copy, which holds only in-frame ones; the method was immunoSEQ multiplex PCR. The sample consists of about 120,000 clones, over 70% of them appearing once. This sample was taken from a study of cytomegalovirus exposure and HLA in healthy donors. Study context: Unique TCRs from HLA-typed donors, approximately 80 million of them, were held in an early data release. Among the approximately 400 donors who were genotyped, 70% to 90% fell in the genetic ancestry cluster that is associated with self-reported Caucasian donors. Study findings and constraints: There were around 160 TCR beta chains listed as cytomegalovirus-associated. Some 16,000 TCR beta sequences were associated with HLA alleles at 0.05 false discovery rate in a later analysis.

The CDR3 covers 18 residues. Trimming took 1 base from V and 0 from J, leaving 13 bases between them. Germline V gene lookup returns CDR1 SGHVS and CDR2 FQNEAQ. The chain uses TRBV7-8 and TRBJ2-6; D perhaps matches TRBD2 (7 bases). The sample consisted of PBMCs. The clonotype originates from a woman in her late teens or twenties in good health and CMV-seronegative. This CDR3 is CASSLEAGALSGANVLTF. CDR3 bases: TGTGCCAGCAGCTTAGAGGCGGGGGCCCTCTCTGGGGCCAACGTCCTGACTTTC. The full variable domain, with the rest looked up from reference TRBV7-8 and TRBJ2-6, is GAGVSQSPRYKVAKRGQDVALRCDPISGHVSLFWYQQALGQGPEFLTYFQNEAQLDKSGLPSDRFFAERPEGSVSTLKIQRTQQEDSAVYLCASSLEAGALSGANVLTFGAGSRLTVL.